This passage covers 15 T cell receptor beta chains from one sample sequenced in a study of blood T cell repertoires in COVID-19. The protocol was immunoSEQ multiplex PCR, while the TCRdb copy is restricted to in-frame clones and leaves out a portion. The sample records a few hundred thousand clones, roughly 85% being singletons. The source material was PBMCs or T cells enriched from blood (not recorded which). These receptors were collected from a young man who had recovered from COVID-19.

V and J are TRBV6-4 and TRBJ2-1; D is possibly TRBD1 (5 bases). The CDR3 runs 13 residues. Germline values: CDR1 MRHNA, CDR2 SNTAGT. V was pared by 4 bases and J by 6 bases, with 10 bases between. The CDR3 is CASSVQESNEQFF. The CDR3 DNA reads as TGTGCCAGCAGTGTACAGGAGTCCAATGAGCAGTTCTTC.

CDR3 region: CASSRSGTPPGNEQFF. CDR3 nucleotides: TGTGCCAGTAGTCGATCGGGGACTCCCCCGGGGAATGAGCAGTTCTTC. The chain joins TRBV19 to TRBJ2-1, with D perhaps matching TRBD2 (6 bases). V was pared by 5 bases and J by 7 bases, with 21 bases between. Germline V gene sequence: CDR1 LNHDA, CDR2 SQIVND (reference sequence). The CDR3 is 16 residues long.

The chain carries TRBV2 and TRBJ2-3; tentatively, D is TRBD2 (7 bases). CDR1 is SNHLY, CDR2 FYNNEI, per germline. V gave up 7 bases and J gave up 2 bases, with 13 bases separating them. This CDR3 has 14 amino acids. The CDR3 nucleotides are TGTGCCAGCACCTGGGGGGGGCACACAGATACGCAGTATTTT. Residues: CASTWGGHTDTQYF.

The rearrangement joins TRBV14 to TRBJ1-2, with D possibly matching TRBD1 (5 bases). The germline V gene has CDR1 SGHDN and CDR2 FVKESK. V was pared by 3 bases and J by 8 bases, with 10 bases between. CDR3 size: 12 residues. CDR3 sequence: CASSQQGRGYTF. CDR3 DNA: TGTGCCAGCAGCCAGCAGGGCAGAGGCTACACCTTC. Looking up the rest from reference TRBV14 and TRBJ1-2 gives the full variable domain: EAGVTQFPSHSVIEKGQTVTLRCDPISGHDNLYWYRRVMGKEIKFLLHFVKESKQDESGMPNNRFLAERTGGTYSTLKVQPAELEDSGVYFCASSQQGRGYTFGSGTRLTVV.

The gene calls are TRBV5-8 and TRBJ1-1, with 8 bases lining up with TRBD1. Losses at the gene ends were 0 bases for V and 5 bases for J; bases not matched to a gene: 3. Germline-derived CDR1 and CDR2 are SGHTS and YDEGEE. The CDR3 extends over 14 amino acids. CDR3 loop: CASSLGQGKTEAFF. The CDR3 DNA reads TGTGCCAGCAGCTTGGGACAGGGGAAAACTGAAGCTTTCTTT. The full variable domain, its missing parts supplied by reference TRBV5-8 and TRBJ1-1, is EAGVTQSPTHLIKTRGQQATLRCSPISGHTSVYWYQQALGLGLQFLLWYDEGEERNRGNFPPRFSGRQFPNYSSELNVNALELEDSALYLCASSLGQGKTEAFFGQGTRLTVV.

V usage is TRBV12-3 or TRBV12-4 and J usage is TRBJ2-4, with D perhaps TRBD1 (6 bases). Trimming took 5 bases from V and 4 from J, leaving 9 bases between them. There are 13 residues in the CDR3. The CDR3 region is CASSPGTKNIQYF. CDR3 bases: TGTGCCAGCAGTCCTGGGACAAAAAACATTCAGTACTTC.

This chain joins TRBV2 and TRBJ1-6, with no clear D. Germline V gives CDR1 SNHLY, CDR2 FYNNEI. V lost 9 bases and J 2 bases, leaving 14 bases between the germline ends. This CDR3 comprises 15 residues. DNA for the CDR3: TGTGCCAGTCAAGTTCGGGGAACCTATAATTCACCCCTCCACTTT. Translating it yields CASQVRGTYNSPLHF.

This chain connects TRBV2 to TRBJ2-3, with 11 bases that match TRBD2. The V gene end was trimmed by 4 bases and the J gene end by 5 bases; junction bases not matched to a gene: 5. Germline lookup yields CDR1 SNHLY and CDR2 FYNNEI. The CDR3 length is 15 residues. DNA for the CDR3: TGTGCCAGCAGTGGCGTAGCGGGGGGGGGAGATACGCAGTATTTT. It translates to CASSGVAGGGDTQYF.

This clone was recorded only once. The V call is TRBV19, the J call TRBJ1-6, with D hard to call. Trimming took off 5 bases at V and 8 bases at J, with 7 bases between the two ends. Germline V gene data show CDR1 as LNHDA and CDR2 as SQIVND (reference sequence). The CDR3 has 12 amino acids. CDR3: CASSPGDSPLHF. The CDR3 DNA reads TGTGCCAGTAGTCCAGGCGATTCACCCCTCCACTTT.

V usage is TRBV5-4 and J usage is TRBJ1-2; 7 bases align to TRBD1. The CDR3 has 14 amino acids. The junction had 3 bases not matched to a gene; V was cut back by 3 bases and J by 1 base. The germline CDR1 and CDR2 sequences are SGHNT and YYREEE (reference sequence). The CDR3 coding sequence is TGTGCCAGCAGCTGGGACAGAAATAACTATGGCTACACCTTC. This encodes CASSWDRNNYGYTF.

CDR3 residues: CASSLDGDYGYTF. DNA for the CDR3: TGTGCCAGCAGCTTAGACGGAGACTATGGCTACACCTTC. This chain uses TRBV5-6 with TRBJ1-2; D is uncertain. Trimming took off 2 bases at V and 3 bases at J, with 8 bases between the two ends. Germline CDR1 reads SGHDT; CDR2 reads YYEEEE. CDR3 length equals 13 residues.

As for this clone: Other DNA variants within this sample encode the same CDR3. The rearrangement uses TRBV12-3 or TRBV12-4 and TRBJ1-2, with D maybe TRBD1 (6 bases). CDR3 length: 13 residues. V lost 1 base, J lost 5 bases, and 8 bases lay in between. The CDR3 here is CASSLGQGYGYTF. The CDR3 DNA reads as TGTGCCAGCAGTTTAGGGCAGGGGTATGGCTACACCTTC.

The V and J genes are TRBV5-1 and TRBJ1-1; D not certain. Germline values: CDR1 SGHRS, CDR2 YFSETQ. V was pared by 0 bases and J by 4 bases, with 7 bases between. The CDR3 contains 13 residues. CDR3 coding DNA: TGCGCCAGCAGCTTGGTTAGTGGCACTGAAGCTTTCTTT. Its translation: CASSLVSGTEAFF.

The V call is TRBV19, the J call TRBJ1-1; 8 bases are shared with TRBD1. Germline V gene data show CDR1 as LNHDA and CDR2 as SQIVND (reference sequence). CDR3 length: 15 residues. J gave up 1 base and V 6 bases, and 7 bases lay outside the gene matches. DNA for the CDR3: TGTGCCAGTAGGCGAGGACAGGGACAGAACACTGAAGCTTTCTTT. Its protein product is CASRRGQGQNTEAFF.

The V call is TRBV2, the J call TRBJ1-1, with D possibly being TRBD1 (5 bases). This CDR3 is built from 13 residues. Trimming left V 4 bases short and J 11 bases short, with 17 bases between. CDR1 and CDR2 from the germline V gene are SNHLY and FYNNEI. CDR3 sequence reads: CASSGGTVLRAFF. DNA of the CDR3: TGTGCCAGCAGTGGCGGGACGGTCCTTCGGGCTTTCTTT.